What follows describes a single T cell receptor (beta chain). The length of the CDR3 is 15 residues. V dropped 1 base and J dropped 1 base, with 11 bases sitting between them. The germline CDR1 and CDR2 sequences are SGHKS and YYEKEE (reference sequence). This specimen belongs to a study of blood T cell repertoires in COVID-19. At the level of the study: Samples of COVID-19 (acute and convalescent) were obtained from the United States, Italy and Spain. From T cells, B-cell-depleted T cells, or PBMCs came the material, which was cDNA or gDNA.

Data came from immunoSEQ multiplex PCR; TCRdb stores just in-frame clones and leaves some out. Of a few hundred thousand clones in the sample, more than 85% were seen once. This chain uses TRBV5-5 with TRBJ2-5, with no clear D. Sequencing was carried out using PBMCs or T cells enriched from blood (not recorded which). The TCR originated in a woman aged 40 to 55 who had been exposed to COVID-19. CDR3 nucleotides: TGTGCCAGCAGCTTGAGAGCATATCCCCAAGAGACCCAGTACTTC. This codes for CASSLRAYPQETQYF. Full variable domain (outside the CDR3, taken from reference TRBV5-5 and TRBJ2-5): DAGVTQSPTHLIKTRGQQVTLRCSPISGHKSVSWYQQVLGQGPQFIFQYYEKEERGRGNFPDRFSARQFPNYSSELNVNALLLGDSALYLCASSLRAYPQETQYFGPGTRLLVL.